This TCR beta chain was identified in a study of OX40 agonist ivuxolimab in advanced cancers. Overall study: As their treatment, patients were administered ivuxolimab, an agonistic anti-OX40 (CD134) antibody. The study's findings and limits: Expansion of clones was among the lowest in partial responders at 0.1-3.0 mg/kg.

Autoimmune disease history or systemic immunosuppression disqualified patients. Details on this clone: Its antigen is unknown.

The assay was immunoSEQ multiplex PCR, and TCRdb's table has in-frame clones only and misses some. The sample carries around 69,000 clones, 80% to 90% recorded once. This sample comprised CD4+ or CD8+ T cells sorted from blood, obtained in a trial of the OX40 agonist ivuxolimab. The receptor's source is an adult with an advanced solid tumor such as melanoma, head and neck, liver or kidney cancer.

Written as DNA, the CDR3 is TGTGCCAGTAGTATCGGGGACGGTGATAATGAAAAACTGTTTTTT. Translated, it gives CASSIGDGDNEKLFF. The gene calls are TRBV19 and TRBJ1-4; weak D call: TRBD1 (5 bases). The length of the CDR3 is 15 residues. Germline V CDR1 and CDR2: LNHDA, SQIVND (reference sequence). V lost 3 bases to trimming and J lost 4 bases, with 12 bases between them.